What follows are 21 T cell receptor beta chains derived from one specimen sequenced in a study of response to subunit inactivated influenza vaccine. TCRdb reprocessed the RT-PCR reads with MiXCR, giving one entry per CDR3 protein. The data hold hundreds of thousands of distinct CDR3 sequences, with around 11% observed a single time. The data were also submitted as part of a second study, on T cells expressing NK-cell markers. That study adds: With UMIs, 5'RACE template switching was used to make TCR beta cDNA.

The material was PBMCs from blood, obtained on the day of vaccination. These receptors all stem from a man aged 50 or older who received an inactivated influenza vaccine.

This clonotype was recorded once. The chain combines TRBV11-2 with TRBJ2-1; a possible D gene is TRBD2 (6 bases). The CDR3 length is 14 residues. From germline, CDR1 is SGHAT and CDR2 FQNNGV. The germline V and J ends were trimmed by 6 bases and 7 bases, with 16 bases remaining between them. The CDR3 protein is CASSGADGGNEQFF. CDR3 nucleotides: TGTGCCAGCAGTGGGGCGGATGGGGGGAATGAGCAGTTCTTC.

This chain uses TRBV6-6 with TRBJ2-7, with 10 bases lining up with TRBD2. Germline trimming cut 8 bases from V and 4 bases from J; bases unmatched to any gene: 5. Germline V gene data show CDR1 as MNHNY and CDR2 as SVGAGI (reference sequence). CDR3 size: 13 residues. As DNA, the CDR3 is TGTGCCAGCGCCCCAGCGGGAGGGTACGAGCAGTACTTC. Amino acids: CASAPAGGYEQYF.

This clonotype was counted at least ten times. This chain uses TRBV5-1 with TRBJ2-5; D is undetermined. Germline lookup yields CDR1 SGHRS and CDR2 YFSETQ. Trimming removed 0 bases from V and 6 bases from J, with 12 bases in between. The CDR3 loop spans 14 amino acids. Here the CDR3 DNA reads TGCGCCAGCAGCTTGGAGTCAGCCGGAAAGACCCAGTACTTC. Its translation is CASSLESAGKTQYF. Together with reference TRBV5-1 and TRBJ2-5, the CDR3 gives the full variable domain: KAGVTQTPRYLIKTRGQQVTLSCSPISGHRSVSWYQQTPGQGLQFLFEYFSETQRNKGNFPGRFSGRQFSNSRSEMNVSTLELGDSALYLCASSLESAGKTQYFGPGTRLLVL.

The chain joins TRBV7-2 to TRBJ2-5, with D perhaps matching TRBD1 or TRBD2 (5 bases each). Between the trimmed V and J ends, which lost 5 bases and 1 base, there was a span of 14 bases. Germline-derived CDR1 and CDR2 are SGHTA and FQGNSA. This CDR3 is built from 15 residues. Here the CDR3 DNA reads TGTGCCAGCAGCGGGGGTTGGACCGTCCAAGAGACCCAGTACTTC. It specifies CASSGGWTVQETQYF.

This clonotype was observed many times. A junction end diverges from the germline sequence, so it may reflect a read error. The CDR3: CASSLDSTYEQYF. The CDR3 bases are TGTGCCAGCAGTTTAGACAGCACCTACGAGCAGTACTTC. The chain is built from TRBV5-1 and TRBJ2-7; tentative D call: TRBD1 (5 bases). The CDR3 extends over 13 amino acids. Germline loops: CDR1 SGHRS, CDR2 YFSETQ.

This clonotype was counted only a few times. V is TRBV24-1 and J is TRBJ2-2, with a tentative D call TRBD1 (5 bases). Trimming cost V 2 bases and J 4 bases, with 7 bases left between them. Germline CDR1 and CDR2: KGHDR and SFDVKD. The CDR3 consists of 14 residues. The CDR3 spells CATSDYQGTGELFF. The CDR3 DNA reads TGTGCCACCAGTGATTACCAGGGCACCGGGGAGCTGTTTTTT.

The chain uses TRBV29-1 and TRBJ2-3, with 8 bases aligning to TRBD2. Germline V gives CDR1 SQVTM, CDR2 ANQGSEA. V dropped 7 bases and J dropped 2; count of bases not matched to a gene: 8. This CDR3 is built from 14 residues. The CDR3 loop reads CSAALGGATDTQYF. The DNA for the CDR3 is TGCAGCGCCGCGCTCGGGGGGGCCACAGATACGCAGTATTTT.

The V gene is TRBV7-2, the J gene TRBJ2-2; D might be TRBD2 (5 bases). CDR3 length: 16 amino acids. Per germline, CDR1 SGHTA and CDR2 FQGNSA. The ends were cut back, 1 base at V and 6 bases at J, with 15 bases in the middle. CDR3 residues: CASSLDRRAAAGELFF. The CDR3 DNA follows: TGTGCCAGCAGCTTAGATCGACGAGCGGCCGCCGGGGAGCTGTTTTTT.

This clonotype was picked up many times. The chain combines TRBV4-1 with TRBJ1-6; 7 bases align to TRBD1. In germline, CDR1 is MGHRA, CDR2 YSYEKL. CDR3 length equals 15 residues. V shed 0 bases and J 6 bases; nucleotides not matched to a gene: 2. CDR3: CASSQETGFNSPLHF. Here the CDR3 DNA reads TGCGCCAGCAGCCAAGAGACAGGGTTTAATTCACCCCTCCACTTT.

The table lists this clonotype with a few counts. The gene calls are TRBV6-1 and TRBJ1-5, with no clear D. Between the trimmed V and J ends, which lost 11 bases and 4 bases, there was a span of 15 bases. This CDR3 spans 13 amino acids. The germline CDR1 and CDR2 sequences are MNHNS and SASEGT. As DNA, the CDR3 is TGTGCCGGTAGTCTAGAAGGTAATCAGCCCCAGCATTTT. Its protein is CAGSLEGNQPQHF.

The chain is built from TRBV5-6 and TRBJ1-2, with 9 bases identical to TRBD1. The CDR3 has 14 amino acids. The germline CDR1 and CDR2 sequences are SGHDT and YYEEEE. V was pared by 3 bases and J by 8 bases, with 8 bases of the junction left unmatched. CDR3 DNA sequence: TGTGCCAGCAGCTCTATCGACAGGGGGAACGGCTACACCTTC. Translating it yields CASSSIDRGNGYTF.

In DNA form, the CDR3 reads TGTGCCAGCAGTTACATCCAGGGTGAGGAGACCCAGTACTTC. It translates to CASSYIQGEETQYF. The V and J genes are TRBV6-2 or TRBV6-3 and TRBJ2-5, with TRBD1 as a possible D gene (5 bases). Germline V lookup: CDR1 MNHEY, CDR2 SVGEGT. The germline V and J ends were trimmed by 2 bases and 5 bases, with 12 bases remaining between them. CDR3 size: 14 residues.

The CDR3 loop is CASSDQLMRGREETQYF. As DNA, the CDR3 is TGTGCCAGCAGCGACCAACTCATGAGGGGCAGGGAGGAGACCCAGTACTTC. The chain couples TRBV25-1 to TRBJ2-5; D tentatively reads TRBD1 or TRBD2 (5 bases each). V gave up 6 bases and J gave up 5 bases, with 25 bases separating them. This CDR3 is built from 17 residues. Germline V lookup: CDR1 MGHDK, CDR2 SYGVNS.

This clonotype was counted at least ten times. The rearrangement links TRBV10-3 to TRBJ2-7; tentatively, D is TRBD1 (6 bases). The CDR3 spans 14 residues. V lost 5 bases and J lost 2, with 13 bases in between. Per the germline V gene, CDR1 is ENHRY and CDR2 is SYGVKD. CDR3 loop: CAISRSRDTYEQYF. In DNA form, the CDR3 reads TGTGCCATCAGTCGCTCACGGGACACCTACGAGCAGTACTTC.

The V call is TRBV12-3 or TRBV12-4, the J call TRBJ2-1, with 7 bases aligning to TRBD1. There are 14 residues in the CDR3. With 3 bases clipped from V and 8 bases from J, the junction kept 7 bases outside the gene matches. CDR3 bases: TGTGCCAGCAGTTTTCACAGGGGAGAAGATGAGCAGTTCTTC. Translated: CASSFHRGEDEQFF.

For the CDR3, the DNA is TGTGCCAGCAGTTGGGACTATGGCTACACCTTC. Protein sequence: CASSWDYGYTF. The chain combines TRBV12-3 or TRBV12-4 with TRBJ1-2; D gene unclear. Trimming stripped 4 bases from V and 3 bases from J, with 3 bases between. The CDR3 has 11 amino acids.

This clonotype was recorded a few times. V is TRBV11-2 and J is TRBJ2-7; TRBD2 matches 9 bases. Germline V gene sequence: CDR1 SGHAT, CDR2 FQNNGV. The CDR3 is 15 residues long. The trim removed 5 bases at V and 2 bases at J, leaving 7 bases unmatched. CDR3 in DNA: TGTGCCAGCAGCACCAGCGGGGGGAATACCTACGAGCAGTACTTC. As protein: CASSTSGGNTYEQYF.

V is TRBV12-3 or TRBV12-4 and J is TRBJ2-5, with 10 bases matching TRBD2. The V segment lost 7 bases and the J segment 5 bases; nucleotides outside the gene matches: 7. The CDR3 is 14 residues long. CDR3 sequence reads: CASKQLAGVETQYF. The CDR3 region has the DNA TGTGCCAGCAAGCAGCTAGCGGGGGTTGAGACCCAGTACTTC.

This chain joins TRBV4-1 and TRBJ2-3; D gene uncertain. The CDR3 extends over 15 amino acids. From germline, CDR1 is MGHRA and CDR2 YSYEKL. Trimming shortened V by 3 bases and J by 2 bases, and 12 bases separated the two germline ends. The CDR3 here is CASSHELTATDTQYF. DNA of the CDR3: TGCGCCAGCAGCCATGAACTTACAGCCACAGATACGCAGTATTTT.

This clonotype was detected only a few times. The rearrangement links TRBV6-1 to TRBJ2-1; tentative D call: TRBD1 (5 bases). Trimming took 8 bases from V and 4 from J, leaving 18 bases between them. The CDR3 runs to 15 residues. Germline-derived CDR1 and CDR2 are MNHNS and SASEGT. CDR3: CASRPQGPIYNEQFF. DNA of the CDR3: TGTGCCAGCCGCCCCCAGGGCCCCATTTACAATGAGCAGTTCTTC.

The chain is built from TRBV7-6 and TRBJ2-3; TRBD1 is a possible D gene (5 bases). In germline, CDR1 is SGHVS, CDR2 FNYEAQ. The CDR3 covers 16 residues. Trimming removed 1 base at V and 4 bases at J, with 15 bases between. The CDR3 loop reads CASSLGAGGASDTQYF. CDR3 coding DNA: TGTGCCAGCAGCTTAGGGGCAGGTGGGGCGTCAGATACGCAGTATTTT.